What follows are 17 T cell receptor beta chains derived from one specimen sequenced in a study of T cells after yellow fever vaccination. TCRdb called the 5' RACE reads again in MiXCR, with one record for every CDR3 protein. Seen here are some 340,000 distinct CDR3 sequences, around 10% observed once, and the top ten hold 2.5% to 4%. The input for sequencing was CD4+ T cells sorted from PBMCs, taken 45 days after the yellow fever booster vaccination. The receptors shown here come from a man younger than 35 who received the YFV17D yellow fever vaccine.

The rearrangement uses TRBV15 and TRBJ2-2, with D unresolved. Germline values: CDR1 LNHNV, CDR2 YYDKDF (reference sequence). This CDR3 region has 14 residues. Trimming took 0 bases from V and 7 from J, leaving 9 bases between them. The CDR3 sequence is CATSREPWGGELFF. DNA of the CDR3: TGTGCCACCAGCAGAGAGCCATGGGGCGGGGAGCTGTTTTTT. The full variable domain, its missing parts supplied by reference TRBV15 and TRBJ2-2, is DAMVIQNPRYQVTQFGKPVTLSCSQTLNHNVMYWYQQKSSQAPKLLFHYYDKDFNNEADTPDNFQSRRPNTSFCFLDIRSPGLGDTAMYLCATSREPWGGELFFGEGSRLTVL.

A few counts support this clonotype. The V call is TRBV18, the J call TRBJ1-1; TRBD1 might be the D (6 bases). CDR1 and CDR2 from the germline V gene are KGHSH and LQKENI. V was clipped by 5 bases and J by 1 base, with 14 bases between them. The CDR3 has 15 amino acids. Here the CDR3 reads CASSTLQGQNTEAFF. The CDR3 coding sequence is TGTGCCAGCTCAACCCTACAGGGACAGAACACTGAAGCTTTCTTT.

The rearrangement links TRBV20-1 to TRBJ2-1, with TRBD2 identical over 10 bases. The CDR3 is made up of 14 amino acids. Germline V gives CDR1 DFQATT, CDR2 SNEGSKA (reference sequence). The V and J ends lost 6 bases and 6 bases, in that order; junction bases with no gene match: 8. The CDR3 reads CSASRGLAFNEQFF. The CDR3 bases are TGCAGTGCCTCCCGGGGACTAGCGTTCAATGAGCAGTTCTTC.

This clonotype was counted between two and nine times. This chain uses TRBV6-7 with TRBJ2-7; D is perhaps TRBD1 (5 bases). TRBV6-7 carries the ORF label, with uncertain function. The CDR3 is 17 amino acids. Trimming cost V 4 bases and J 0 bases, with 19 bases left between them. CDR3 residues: CASSSNTGSTVSYEQYV. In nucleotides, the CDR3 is TGTGCCAGCAGTTCAAATACCGGGTCGACAGTCTCCTACGAGCAGTACGTC.

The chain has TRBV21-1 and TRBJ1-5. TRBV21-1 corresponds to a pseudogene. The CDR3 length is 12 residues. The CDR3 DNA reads TGTGCCAGCAGCAGGGAGAATCAGCCCCAGCATTTT. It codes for CASSRENQPQHF.

CDR3 loop: CASSLPRRSLHF. The DNA for the CDR3 is TGTGCCAGCAGCCTCCCTCGACGGTCCCTCCACTTT. The chain links TRBV12-3 or TRBV12-4 to TRBJ1-6; D gene unclear. Trimming pared 6 bases from V and 14 bases from J, leaving 14 bases between. The CDR3 runs to 12 residues.

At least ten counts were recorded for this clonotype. CDR3: CASSRGTSGGAMDEQFF. As DNA, the CDR3 is TGTGCCAGCAGCAGGGGGACTAGCGGGGGGGCGATGGATGAGCAGTTCTTC. The V call is TRBV7-7, the J call TRBJ2-1; 16 bases map to TRBD2. Germline V gives CDR1 SSHAT, CDR2 FNYEAQ (reference sequence). The CDR3 runs 17 residues. Losses at the gene ends were 5 bases for V and 8 bases for J; bases not matched to a gene: 9.

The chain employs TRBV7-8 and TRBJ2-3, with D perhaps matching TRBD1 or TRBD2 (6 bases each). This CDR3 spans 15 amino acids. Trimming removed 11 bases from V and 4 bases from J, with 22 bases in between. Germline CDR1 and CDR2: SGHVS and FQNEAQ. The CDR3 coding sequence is TGTGCCGCCCGGAGGGGGATCACCGAGGCAGATACGCAGTATTTT. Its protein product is CAARRGITEADTQYF.

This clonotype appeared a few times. The CDR3: CASSLWDSNSPLHF. The CDR3 DNA reads TGTGCCAGCAGCTTATGGGACAGTAATTCACCCCTCCACTTT. The chain uses TRBV11-2 and TRBJ1-6; 7 bases are a match to TRBD1. Germline trimming cut 2 bases from V and 6 bases from J; bases unmatched to any gene: 1. CDR3 length: 14 amino acids. CDR1 is SGHAT and CDR2 is FQNNGV in the germline V gene.

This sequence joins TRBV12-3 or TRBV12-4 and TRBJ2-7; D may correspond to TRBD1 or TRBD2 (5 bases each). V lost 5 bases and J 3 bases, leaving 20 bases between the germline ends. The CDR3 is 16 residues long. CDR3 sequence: CASSPRPLMGDYEQYV. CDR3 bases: TGTGCCAGCAGTCCCCGACCCCTTATGGGGGACTACGAGCAGTACGTC.

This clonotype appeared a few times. The CDR3 region has the DNA TGTGCCAGCAGACTAGCGGGGGGGTTTTACAATGAGCAGTTCTTC. This sequence encodes CASRLAGGFYNEQFF. V and J are TRBV7-3 and TRBJ2-1, with 13 bases aligning to TRBD2. Germline values: CDR1 SGHTA, CDR2 FQGTGA. The CDR3 sequence is 15 residues long. With V trimmed by 6 bases and J by 4 bases, 3 bases remained unmatched. Together with reference TRBV7-3 and TRBJ2-1, the CDR3 gives the full variable domain: GAGVSQTPSNKVTEKGKYVELRCDPISGHTALYWYRQSLGQGPEFLIYFQGTGAADDSGLPNDRFFAVRPEGSVSTLKIQRTERGDSAVYLCASRLAGGFYNEQFFGPGTRLTVL.

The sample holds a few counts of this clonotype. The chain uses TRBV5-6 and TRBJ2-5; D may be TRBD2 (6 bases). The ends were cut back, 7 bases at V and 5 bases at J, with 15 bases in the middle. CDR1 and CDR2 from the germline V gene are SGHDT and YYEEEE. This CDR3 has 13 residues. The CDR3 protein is CASHFWGRETQYF. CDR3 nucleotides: TGTGCCAGCCATTTCTGGGGGAGGGAGACCCAGTACTTC.

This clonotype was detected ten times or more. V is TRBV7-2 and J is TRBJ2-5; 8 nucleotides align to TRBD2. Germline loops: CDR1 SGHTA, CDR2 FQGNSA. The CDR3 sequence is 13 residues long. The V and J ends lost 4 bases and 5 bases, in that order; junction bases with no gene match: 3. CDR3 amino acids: CASSSGLGETQYF. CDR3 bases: TGTGCCAGCAGCTCGGGACTAGGGGAGACCCAGTACTTC.

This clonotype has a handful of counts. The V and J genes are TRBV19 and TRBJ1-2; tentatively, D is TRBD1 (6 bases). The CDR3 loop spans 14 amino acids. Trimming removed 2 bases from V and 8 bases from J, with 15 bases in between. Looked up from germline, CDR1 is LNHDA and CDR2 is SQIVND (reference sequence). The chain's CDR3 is CASSINRVNEGYTF. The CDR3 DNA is TGTGCCAGTAGTATAAACAGGGTAAATGAAGGCTACACCTTC.

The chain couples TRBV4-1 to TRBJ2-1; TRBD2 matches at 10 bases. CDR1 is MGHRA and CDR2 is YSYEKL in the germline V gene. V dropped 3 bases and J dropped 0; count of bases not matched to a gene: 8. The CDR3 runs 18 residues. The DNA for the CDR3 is TGCGCCAGCAGCCACGAGGGACTAGCGAGGAGCTCCTACAATGAGCAGTTCTTC. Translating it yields CASSHEGLARSSYNEQFF.

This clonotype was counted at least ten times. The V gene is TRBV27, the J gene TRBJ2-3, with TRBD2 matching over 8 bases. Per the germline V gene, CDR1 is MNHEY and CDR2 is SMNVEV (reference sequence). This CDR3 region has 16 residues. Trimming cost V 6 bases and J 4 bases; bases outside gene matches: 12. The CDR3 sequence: CASSRLAGGVSDTQYF. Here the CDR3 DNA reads TGTGCCAGCAGCAGACTGGCGGGGGGAGTTTCAGATACGCAGTATTTT.

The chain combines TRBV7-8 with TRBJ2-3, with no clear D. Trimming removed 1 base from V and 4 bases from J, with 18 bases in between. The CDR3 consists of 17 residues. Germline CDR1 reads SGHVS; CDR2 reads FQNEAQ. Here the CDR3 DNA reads TGTGCCAGCAGCTTAGGTACTGGACGAGGTTTTCCAGATACGCAGTATTTT. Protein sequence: CASSLGTGRGFPDTQYF. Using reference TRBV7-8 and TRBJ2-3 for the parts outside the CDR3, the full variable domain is GAGVSQSPRYKVAKRGQDVALRCDPISGHVSLFWYQQALGQGPEFLTYFQNEAQLDKSGLPSDRFFAERPEGSVSTLKIQRTQQEDSAVYLCASSLGTGRGFPDTQYFGPGTRLTVL.